The 7 T cell receptor beta chains listed next were all sequenced from one sample in a study of shared clonotypes between healthy human individuals. Profiled with immunoSEQ multiplex PCR; TCRdb holds only in-frame clones, not every one. The data show about 1 million clones, more than 60% seen once. The sequencing input was memory CD4+ T cells sorted from blood. The subset is: CD45RA-negative fraction. These receptor sequences come from a man younger than 35 in good health.

This rearrangement joins TRBV25-1 to TRBJ1-1; possibly TRBD1 for D (6 bases). The CDR3 covers 14 residues. CDR1 is MGHDK, CDR2 SYGVNS, per germline. The ends were cut back, 6 bases at V and 4 bases at J, with 15 bases in the middle. This CDR3 reads CASSVQGFATEAFF. The CDR3 region has the DNA TGTGCCAGCAGCGTACAGGGATTTGCCACTGAAGCTTTCTTT.

V and J are TRBV9 and TRBJ1-3; D is uncertain. Deletions cut 0 bases from V and 0 bases from J, with 10 bases between. The germline V gene has CDR1 SGDLS and CDR2 YYNGEE. The CDR3 extends over 16 amino acids. The CDR3 reads CASSVGVTSSGNTIYF. For the CDR3, the DNA is TGTGCCAGCAGCGTAGGGGTAACGAGCTCTGGAAACACCATATATTTT.

This rearrangement joins TRBV6-4 to TRBJ1-1; D not certain. CDR3 length: 14 residues. Germline values: CDR1 MRHNA, CDR2 SNTAGT. V was shortened by 7 bases and J by 10 bases, with 22 bases between the two germline ends. CDR3 protein: CASKFTEKSGVAFF. The DNA for the CDR3 is TGTGCCAGCAAGTTTACGGAGAAAAGTGGTGTAGCTTTCTTT.

The chain joins TRBV5-1 to TRBJ1-2; D remains unclear. Germline V lookup: CDR1 SGHRS, CDR2 YFSETQ. The CDR3 consists of 16 residues. V was cut by 6 bases and J by 4 bases, with 22 bases left in between. This CDR3 is CASTIVAGSEGYGYTF. The DNA of the CDR3 is TGCGCCAGCACCATCGTGGCGGGGTCGGAGGGCTATGGCTACACCTTC.

This clone was recorded a few times. The chain joins TRBV5-4 to TRBJ1-1; D possibly corresponds to TRBD1 (5 bases). Trimming took 3 bases from V and 6 from J, leaving 12 bases between them. The CDR3 runs 13 residues. Looked up from germline, CDR1 is SGHNT and CDR2 is YYREEE (reference sequence). CDR3: CASSSDRFSEAFF. DNA of the CDR3: TGTGCCAGCAGCTCCGACAGATTCTCTGAAGCTTTCTTT.

The CDR3 DNA sequence: TGTGCCAGCTCACCCCGGGACCTAGGGGAGACCCAGTACTTC. Translated: CASSPRDLGETQYF. V and J are TRBV18 and TRBJ2-5; D could derive from TRBD1 or TRBD2 (5 bases each). CDR1 and CDR2 (germline): KGHSH, LQKENI. Trimming shortened V by 3 bases and J by 5 bases, and 13 bases separated the two germline ends. The CDR3 is 14 residues long.

The V call is TRBV5-1, the J call TRBJ1-2; no definite D call. The ends were cut back, 5 bases at V and 3 bases at J, with 14 bases in the middle. There are 14 residues in the CDR3. Germline lookup yields CDR1 SGHRS and CDR2 YFSETQ. In DNA form, the CDR3 reads TGCGCCAGCAGGTCAACAGCGGCCCACTATGGCTACACCTTC. This encodes CASRSTAAHYGYTF.